This TCR beta chain derives from a study of cytomegalovirus exposure and HLA in healthy donors. Study observations and caveats: The authors later linked a missense DCLRE1C variant to TCR beta V- and J-gene trimming. CMV serostatus stood as the only immune exposure information on hand. The study dropped some indistinguishable V segments, TRBV6-2 and TRBV6-3 among them. Roughly even sequencing depth across donors was the assumption behind the presence/absence analyses.

CDR1 and CDR2 (germline): SGHRS, YFSETQ. After removal of 3 bases from V and 2 bases from J, the junction contained 8 bases not matched to a gene. The CDR3 spans 16 residues. Remarks on this clone: Its cognate antigen is unknown.

PCR employed 60 Vbeta and 13 Jbeta primers. The repertoire was sequenced with immunoSEQ multiplex PCR; TCRdb's copy has only in-frame clones and lacks some. Here the sample spans fewer than 130,000 clones, approximately 82% being singletons. This chain uses TRBV5-1 with TRBJ2-1; 7 bases are shared with TRBD2. The sample comprised PBMCs. The source of this sequence is a man aged 30 to 45 in good health and CMV-seropositive. The DNA for the CDR3 is TGCGCCAGCAGCTCGGCTTCAGCGGGGCCCTACAATGAGCAGTTCTTC. Protein product: CASSSASAGPYNEQFF.